This TCR beta chain was sequenced in a study of early T cells in non-severe SARS-CoV-2 infection. Study overall: Chains stayed unpaired after sequencing of bulk RNA from unsorted whole blood.

Whole-study results and caveats: CD4 and private specificities were missed by VDJdb matching, which favored anti-spike CD8 responses.

As regards this clonotype: Its antigen is currently unknown.

As part of library construction, unique molecular identifiers were attached to individual cDNA molecules. TCRdb reprocessed the 5' RACE reads via MiXCR and lists one record per CDR3 protein. The table lists over 75,000 distinct CDR3 sequences, less than 15% of them singletons. Germline assignment: CDR1 SQVTM and CDR2 ANQGSEA. The CDR3 totals 11 residues. Trimming shortened V by 3 bases and J by 5 bases, and 7 bases separated the two germline ends. The source of this sequence is an adult who was a healthcare worker with PCR-confirmed SARS-CoV-2 infection or an uninfected control (not recorded which). Specimen: whole blood. The gene calls are TRBV29-1 and TRBJ1-2; a possible D gene is TRBD1 (5 bases). The CDR3 is CSVDGQYGYTF. The CDR3 bases are TGCAGCGTTGACGGACAATATGGCTACACCTTC.